This T cell receptor beta chain was recovered during a study of blood T cell repertoires in COVID-19. This CDR3 comprises 12 residues. Germline V gene data show CDR1 as SGHNT and CDR2 as YYREEE (reference sequence). V was pared by 4 bases and J by 6 bases, with 2 bases of the junction left unmatched. In the source study's methods: For nucleated cells, counts were estimated from reference gene primer amplification. Produced via immunoSEQ multiplex PCR; TCRdb's table is partial and in-frame only. The V and J calls and the clone size are those of that table, but D and trimming were determined from the DNA. The sample yields 430,000 or so clones, approximately 87% seen once.

The TCR was taken from a woman in her forties who had recovered from COVID-19. The sequencing sample was made of PBMCs or T cells enriched from blood (not recorded which). V and J are TRBV5-4 and TRBJ2-7, with TRBD1 matching over 9 bases. In DNA form, the CDR3 reads TGTGCCAGCAGCCTGACAGGGGGCGAGCAGTACTTC. This gives the protein CASSLTGGEQYF.